This T cell receptor beta chain was observed in a study of molecular identifiers for immune sequencing clone quantification. Study information: Replicates involved a five-way split of RNA from approximately 20,000 or 98,000 naive CD8 cells, with sequencing of four.

Naive CD8 T cells underwent sorting with the CD8+CD4-CCR7+CD45RA+ definition. Turning to this clonotype: A much larger clonotype is one base distant, so this may be a read error.

MiXCR was run by TCRdb on the PCR reads, yielding one entry per CDR3 protein. The sample yields 600,000 to 650,000 distinct CDR3 sequences, 15% to 20% seen once. Germline CDR1 is SGHNT and CDR2 is YYREEE (reference sequence). The CDR3 is made up of 14 amino acids. The TCR sequence derives from a human donor in good health. Some libraries in this study had Jurkat cell RNA spiked in. The material sequenced was naive CD8+ T cells from blood, with Jurkat cell RNA spiked in. The subset here: FACS-sorted CD8+CD4-CCR7+CD45RA+ naive T cells. The rearrangement joins TRBV5-4 to TRBJ2-7, with 7 bases that match TRBD2. DNA for the CDR3: TGTGCCAGCAGCTTGCGCGGGAGAGACTACGGGCAGTACTTC. Translation: CASSLRGRDYGQYF.